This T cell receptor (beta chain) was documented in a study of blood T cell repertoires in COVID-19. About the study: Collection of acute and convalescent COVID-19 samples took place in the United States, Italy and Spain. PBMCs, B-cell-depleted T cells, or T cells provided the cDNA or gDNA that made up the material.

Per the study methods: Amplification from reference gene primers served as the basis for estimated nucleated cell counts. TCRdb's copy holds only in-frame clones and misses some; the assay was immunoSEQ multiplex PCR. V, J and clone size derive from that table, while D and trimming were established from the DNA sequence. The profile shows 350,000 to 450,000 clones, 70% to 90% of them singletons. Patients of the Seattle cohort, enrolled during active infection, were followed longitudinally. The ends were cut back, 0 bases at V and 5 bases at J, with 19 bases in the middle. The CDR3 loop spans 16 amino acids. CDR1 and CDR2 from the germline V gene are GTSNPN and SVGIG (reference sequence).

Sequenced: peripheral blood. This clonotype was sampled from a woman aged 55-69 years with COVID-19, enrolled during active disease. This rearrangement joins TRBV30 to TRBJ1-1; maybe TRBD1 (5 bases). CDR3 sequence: CAWSVPKTAGGTEAFF. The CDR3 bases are TGTGCCTGGAGTGTACCCAAGACAGCCGGTGGTACTGAAGCTTTCTTT.